Described below is a single TCR beta chain sequence and its context. No antigen is known for it. Within one base of it there is no much larger clone, and no base qualities were kept. This sample's treatment or condition label indicates: in vitro stimulation with specific CMV peptide epitopes to enrich CMV-specific T cells. Sequencing was carried out with an Illumina HiSeq 1500. TCRdb applied fastp at Q25 and MiXCR to the public reads, then kept only in-frame beta chains. Rows matching on CDR3 protein sequence are summarized as one entry with the most common DNA and genes. This sample has around 570,000 distinct CDR3 sequences in its table, and approximately 40% of those were observed once. The ten largest clones take up 48% of the sample. This sample is part of a study of T cell repertoires in cytomegalovirus infection (dated by TCRdb to between 2018 and 2021). General notes on the study: Peptide stimulations targeted recently identified HLA-C-restricted CMV epitopes, whose presentation resists viral immunomodulation, together with well-studied HLA-B-restricted epitopes. Donor HLA type was relevant to the analysis, as public TCR beta signatures indicated carriage of CMV infection together with the matching HLA type. What the authors observed across the whole study: In the ex vivo response, HLA-C-restricted CMV-specific TCR beta clonotypes were dominant, and in two of eight donors the single most frequent clonotype came from this HLA-C-restricted group. In both this cohort and an independent roughly 350-donor cohort, the cumulative frequency of public TCR beta family members distinguished carriers of CMV infection plus the relevant HLA type.

There are 23 amino acids in the CDR3, from cysteine to phenylalanine inclusive. CDR3 DNA is the only sequence kept; it has 69 bases, read in frame from the first base. The CDR1 and CDR2 encoded by the germline V gene are SGHVS and FNYEAQ. V has 2 bases trimmed and J has 3 bases trimmed; junction bases matching no gene number 22. The sample was cultured PBMCs, taken from culture after CMV antigen stimulation. Rearrangement joined TRBV7-6 to TRBJ2-2; a stretch of 12 junction bases matches TRBD1. This TCR derives from a human donor in good health (CMV status not recorded). Some clones in this sample may be carry-over from other donors' samples. The nucleotides are TGTGCCAGCAGCTTAATGCGGGACAGGGGGCCGAACACTAGCGGAGGGGACACCGGGGAGCTGTTTTTT. This sequence encodes CASSLMRDRGPNTSGGDTGELFF.